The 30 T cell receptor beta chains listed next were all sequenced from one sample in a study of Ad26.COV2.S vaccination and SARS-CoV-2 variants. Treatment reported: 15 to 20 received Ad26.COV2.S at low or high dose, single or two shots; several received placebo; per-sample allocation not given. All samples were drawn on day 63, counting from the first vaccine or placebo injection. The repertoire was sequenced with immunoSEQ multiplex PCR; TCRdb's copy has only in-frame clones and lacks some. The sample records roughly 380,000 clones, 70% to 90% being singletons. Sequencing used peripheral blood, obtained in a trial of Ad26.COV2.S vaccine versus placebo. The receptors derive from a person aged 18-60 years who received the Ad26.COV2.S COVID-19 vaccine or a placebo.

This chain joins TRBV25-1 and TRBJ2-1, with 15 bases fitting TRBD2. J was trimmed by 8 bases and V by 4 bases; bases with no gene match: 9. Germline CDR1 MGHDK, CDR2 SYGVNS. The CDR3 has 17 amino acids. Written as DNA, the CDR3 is TGTGCCAGCAGTGGGGGACTAGCGGGGGGTGAGGGTCATGAGCAGTTCTTC. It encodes CASSGGLAGGEGHEQFF.

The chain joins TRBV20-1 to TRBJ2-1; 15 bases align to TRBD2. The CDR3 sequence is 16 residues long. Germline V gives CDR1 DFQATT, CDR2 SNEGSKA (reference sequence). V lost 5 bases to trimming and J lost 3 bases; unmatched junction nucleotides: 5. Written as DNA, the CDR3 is TGCAGTGCTGGTGGACTAGCGGGGGGGGTCTACAATGAGCAGTTCTTC. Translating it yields CSAGGLAGGVYNEQFF.

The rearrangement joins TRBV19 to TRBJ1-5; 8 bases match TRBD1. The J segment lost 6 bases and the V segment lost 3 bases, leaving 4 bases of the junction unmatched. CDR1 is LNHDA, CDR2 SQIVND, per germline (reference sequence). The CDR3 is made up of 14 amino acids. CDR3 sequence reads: CASSIDRGGQPQHF. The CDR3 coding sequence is TGTGCCAGTAGTATCGACAGGGGCGGTCAGCCCCAGCATTTT.

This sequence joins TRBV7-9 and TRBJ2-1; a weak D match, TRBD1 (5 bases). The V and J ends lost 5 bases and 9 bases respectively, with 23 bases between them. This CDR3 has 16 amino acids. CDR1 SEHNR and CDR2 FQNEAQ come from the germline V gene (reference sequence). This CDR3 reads CASSPLLKGAYGEQFF. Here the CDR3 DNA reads TGTGCCAGCAGCCCCCTTCTAAAAGGGGCTTACGGTGAGCAGTTCTTC.

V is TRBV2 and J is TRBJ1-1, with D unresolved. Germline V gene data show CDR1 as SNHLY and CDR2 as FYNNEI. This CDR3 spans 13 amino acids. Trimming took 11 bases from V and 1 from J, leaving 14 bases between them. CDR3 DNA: TGTGCCTTCGCGAGGGAAACGAACACTGAAGCTTTCTTT. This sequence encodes CAFARETNTEAFF. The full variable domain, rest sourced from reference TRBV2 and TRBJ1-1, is EPEVTQTPSHQVTQMGQEVILRCVPISNHLYFYWYRQILGQKVEFLVSFYNNEISEKSEIFDDQFSVERPDGSNFTLKIRSTKLEDSAMYFCAFARETNTEAFFGQGTRLTVV.

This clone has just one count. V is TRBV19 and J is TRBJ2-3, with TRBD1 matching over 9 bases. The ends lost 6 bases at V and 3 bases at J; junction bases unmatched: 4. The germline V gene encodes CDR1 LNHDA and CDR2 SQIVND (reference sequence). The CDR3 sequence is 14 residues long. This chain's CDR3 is CASSPTGGTDTQYF. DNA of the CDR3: TGTGCCAGTAGCCCGACAGGGGGGACAGATACGCAGTATTTT. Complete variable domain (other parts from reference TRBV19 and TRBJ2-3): DGGITQSPKYLFRKEGQNVTLSCEQNLNHDAMYWYRQDPGQGLRLIYYSQIVNDFQKGDIAEGYSVSREKKESFPLTVTSAQKNPTAFYLCASSPTGGTDTQYFGPGTRLTVL.

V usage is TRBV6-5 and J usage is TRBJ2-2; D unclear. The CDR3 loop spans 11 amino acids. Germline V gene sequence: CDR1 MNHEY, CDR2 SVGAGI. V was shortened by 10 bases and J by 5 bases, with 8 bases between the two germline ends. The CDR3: CATLVTGELFF. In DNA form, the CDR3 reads TGTGCCACCCTTGTAACCGGGGAGCTGTTTTTT.

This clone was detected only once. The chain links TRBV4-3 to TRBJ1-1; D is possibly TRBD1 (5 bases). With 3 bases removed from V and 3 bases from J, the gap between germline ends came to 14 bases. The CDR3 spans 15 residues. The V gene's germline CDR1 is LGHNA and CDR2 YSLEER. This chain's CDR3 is CASSQAGILDTEAFF. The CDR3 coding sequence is TGCGCCAGCAGCCAGGCAGGGATTTTGGACACTGAAGCTTTCTTT.

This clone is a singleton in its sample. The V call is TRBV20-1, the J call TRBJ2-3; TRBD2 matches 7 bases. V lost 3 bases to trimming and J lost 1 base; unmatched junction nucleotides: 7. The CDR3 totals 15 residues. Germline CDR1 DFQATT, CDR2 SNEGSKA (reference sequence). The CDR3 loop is CSASGSSGRTDTQYF. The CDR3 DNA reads TGCAGTGCTAGTGGGTCTAGCGGACGCACAGATACGCAGTATTTT.

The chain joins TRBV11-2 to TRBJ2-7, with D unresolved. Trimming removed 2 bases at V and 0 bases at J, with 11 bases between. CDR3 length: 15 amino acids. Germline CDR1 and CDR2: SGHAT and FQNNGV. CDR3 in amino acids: CASSLRAAVSYEQYF. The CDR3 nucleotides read TGTGCCAGCAGCTTAAGGGCGGCAGTCTCCTACGAGCAGTACTTC.

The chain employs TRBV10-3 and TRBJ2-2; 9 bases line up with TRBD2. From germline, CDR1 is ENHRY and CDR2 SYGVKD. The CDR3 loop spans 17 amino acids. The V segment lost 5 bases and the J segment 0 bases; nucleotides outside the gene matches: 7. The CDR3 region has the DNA TGTGCCATCAGTTTTGAAGCGGGGGGCCCGAACACCGGGGAGCTGTTTTTT. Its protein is CAISFEAGGPNTGELFF.

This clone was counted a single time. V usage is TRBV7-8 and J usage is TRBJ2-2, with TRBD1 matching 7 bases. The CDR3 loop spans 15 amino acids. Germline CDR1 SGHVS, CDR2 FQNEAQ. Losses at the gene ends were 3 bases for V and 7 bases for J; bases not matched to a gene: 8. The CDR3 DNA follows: TGTGCCAGCAGCTTGTTGAGGGGGCCGGTCGGGGAGCTGTTTTTT. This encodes CASSLLRGPVGELFF.

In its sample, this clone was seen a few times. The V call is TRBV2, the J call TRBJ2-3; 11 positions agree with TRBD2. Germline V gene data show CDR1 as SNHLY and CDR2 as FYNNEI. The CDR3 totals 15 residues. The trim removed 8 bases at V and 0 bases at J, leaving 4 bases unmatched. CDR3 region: CASLTSGGSTDTQYF. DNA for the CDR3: TGTGCCAGCCTTACTAGCGGGGGAAGCACAGATACGCAGTATTTT.

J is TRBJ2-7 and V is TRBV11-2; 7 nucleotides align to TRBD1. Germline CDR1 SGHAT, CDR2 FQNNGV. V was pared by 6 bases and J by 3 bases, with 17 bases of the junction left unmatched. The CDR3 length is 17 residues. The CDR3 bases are TGTGCCAGCAGATTAATTATTCACGACAGGGTCTTCTACGAGCAGTACTTC. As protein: CASRLIIHDRVFYEQYF.

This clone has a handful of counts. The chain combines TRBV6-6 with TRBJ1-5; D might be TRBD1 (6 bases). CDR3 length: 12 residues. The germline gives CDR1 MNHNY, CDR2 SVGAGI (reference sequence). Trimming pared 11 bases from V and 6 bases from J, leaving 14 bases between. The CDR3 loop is CAGGKGGQPQHF. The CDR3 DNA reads TGTGCCGGGGGCAAGGGTGGTCAGCCCCAGCATTTT.

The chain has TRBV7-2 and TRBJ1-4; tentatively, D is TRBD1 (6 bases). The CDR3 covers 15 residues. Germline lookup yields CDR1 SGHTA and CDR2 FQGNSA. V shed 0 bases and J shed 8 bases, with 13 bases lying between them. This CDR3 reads CASSLAGGTSEKLFF. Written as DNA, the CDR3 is TGTGCCAGCAGCTTAGCGGGGGGGACATCAGAAAAACTGTTTTTT.

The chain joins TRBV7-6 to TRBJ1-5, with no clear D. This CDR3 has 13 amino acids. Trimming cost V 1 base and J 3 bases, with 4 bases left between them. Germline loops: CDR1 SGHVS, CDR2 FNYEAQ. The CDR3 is CASSLDTNQPQHF. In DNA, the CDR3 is TGTGCCAGCAGCTTAGATACCAATCAGCCCCAGCATTTT.

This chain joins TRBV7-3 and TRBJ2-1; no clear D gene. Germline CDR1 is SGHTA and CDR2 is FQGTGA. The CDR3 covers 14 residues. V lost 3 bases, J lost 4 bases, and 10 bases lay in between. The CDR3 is CASSFQQNYNEQFF. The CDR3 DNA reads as TGTGCCAGCAGCTTCCAACAAAATTACAATGAGCAGTTCTTC. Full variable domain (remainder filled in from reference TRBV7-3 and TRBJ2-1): GAGVSQTPSNKVTEKGKYVELRCDPISGHTALYWYRQSLGQGPEFLIYFQGTGAADDSGLPNDRFFAVRPEGSVSTLKIQRTERGDSAVYLCASSFQQNYNEQFFGPGTRLTVL.

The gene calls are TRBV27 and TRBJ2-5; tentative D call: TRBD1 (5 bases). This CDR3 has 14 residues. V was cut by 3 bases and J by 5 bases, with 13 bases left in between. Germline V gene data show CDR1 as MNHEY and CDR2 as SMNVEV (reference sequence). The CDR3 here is CASSFFRGRETQYF. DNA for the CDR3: TGTGCCAGCAGTTTTTTTAGGGGTCGGGAGACCCAGTACTTC.

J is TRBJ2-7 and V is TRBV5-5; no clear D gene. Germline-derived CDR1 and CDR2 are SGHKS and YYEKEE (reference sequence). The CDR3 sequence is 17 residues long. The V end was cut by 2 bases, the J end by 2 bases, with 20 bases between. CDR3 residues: CASSLHSFSNGPYEQYF. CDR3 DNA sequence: TGTGCCAGCAGCTTACACTCTTTCAGTAATGGCCCCTACGAGCAGTACTTC.

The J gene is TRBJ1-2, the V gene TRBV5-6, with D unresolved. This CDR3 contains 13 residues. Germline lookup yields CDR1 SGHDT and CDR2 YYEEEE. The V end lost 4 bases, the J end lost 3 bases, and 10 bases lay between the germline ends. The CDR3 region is CASSPGRDYGYTF. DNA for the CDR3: TGTGCCAGCAGCCCAGGAAGGGACTATGGCTACACCTTC.

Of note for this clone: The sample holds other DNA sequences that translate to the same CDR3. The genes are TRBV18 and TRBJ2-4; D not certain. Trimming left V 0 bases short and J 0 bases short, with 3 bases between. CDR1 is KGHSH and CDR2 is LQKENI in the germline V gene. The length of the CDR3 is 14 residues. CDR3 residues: CASSPPSAKNIQYF. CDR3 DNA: TGTGCCAGCTCACCACCGTCAGCCAAAAACATTCAGTACTTC.

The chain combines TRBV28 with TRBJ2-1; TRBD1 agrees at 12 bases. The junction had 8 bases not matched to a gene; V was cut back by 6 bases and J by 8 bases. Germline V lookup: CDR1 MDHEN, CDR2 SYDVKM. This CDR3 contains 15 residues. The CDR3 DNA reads TGTGCCAGCAGCAGGGACAGGGGGCAAGTCGATGAGCAGTTCTTC. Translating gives CASSRDRGQVDEQFF.

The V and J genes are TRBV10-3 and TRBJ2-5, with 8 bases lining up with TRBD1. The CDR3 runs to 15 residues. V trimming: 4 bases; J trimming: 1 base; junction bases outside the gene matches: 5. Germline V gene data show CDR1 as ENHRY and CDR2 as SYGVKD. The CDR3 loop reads CAISVGGTGQETQYF. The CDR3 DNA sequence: TGTGCCATCAGTGTAGGTGGGACAGGCCAAGAGACCCAGTACTTC.

The CDR3 DNA reads as TGTGCCAGCAGTGAGGGACAGGGGTTCGGCTATGGCTACACCTTC. Translated: CASSEGQGFGYGYTF. The gene calls are TRBV6-1 and TRBJ1-2, with 10 bases aligning to TRBD1. V lost 3 bases and J lost 4; bases outside the gene matches: 5. The CDR3 sequence is 15 residues long. Germline CDR1 is MNHNS and CDR2 is SASEGT.

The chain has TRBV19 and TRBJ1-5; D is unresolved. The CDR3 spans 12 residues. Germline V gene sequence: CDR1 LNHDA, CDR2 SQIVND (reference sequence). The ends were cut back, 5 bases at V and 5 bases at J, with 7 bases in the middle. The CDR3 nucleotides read TGTGCCAGTAGTGCCAGCTATCAGCCCCAGCATTTT. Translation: CASSASYQPQHF.

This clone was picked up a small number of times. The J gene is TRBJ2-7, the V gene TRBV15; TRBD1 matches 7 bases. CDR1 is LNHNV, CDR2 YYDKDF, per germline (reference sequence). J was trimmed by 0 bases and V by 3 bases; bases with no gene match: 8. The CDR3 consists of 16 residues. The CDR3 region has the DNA TGTGCCACCAGCAGGACAGACAGGGCCTTCTCCTACGAGCAGTACTTC. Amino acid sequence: CATSRTDRAFSYEQYF.

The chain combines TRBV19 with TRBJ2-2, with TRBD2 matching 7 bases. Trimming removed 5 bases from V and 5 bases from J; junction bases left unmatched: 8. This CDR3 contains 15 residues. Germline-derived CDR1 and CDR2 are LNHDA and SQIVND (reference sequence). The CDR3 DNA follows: TGTGCCAGTAGTCCAACTAGCGTGGGAACCGGGGAGCTGTTTTTT. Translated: CASSPTSVGTGELFF.

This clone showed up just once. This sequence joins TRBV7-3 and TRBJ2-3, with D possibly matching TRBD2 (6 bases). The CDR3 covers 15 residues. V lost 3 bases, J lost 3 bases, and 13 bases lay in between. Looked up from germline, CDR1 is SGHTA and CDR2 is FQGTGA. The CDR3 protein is CASSFPSGGTDTQYF. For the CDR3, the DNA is TGTGCCAGCAGCTTCCCAAGTGGGGGGACAGATACGCAGTATTTT.

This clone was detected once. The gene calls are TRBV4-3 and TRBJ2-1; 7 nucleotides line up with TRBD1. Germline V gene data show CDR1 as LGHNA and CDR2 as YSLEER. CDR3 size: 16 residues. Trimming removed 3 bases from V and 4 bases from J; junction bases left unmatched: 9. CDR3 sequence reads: CASSQDTGVGYNEQFF. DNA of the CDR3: TGCGCCAGCAGCCAGGATACAGGGGTGGGGTACAATGAGCAGTTCTTC.